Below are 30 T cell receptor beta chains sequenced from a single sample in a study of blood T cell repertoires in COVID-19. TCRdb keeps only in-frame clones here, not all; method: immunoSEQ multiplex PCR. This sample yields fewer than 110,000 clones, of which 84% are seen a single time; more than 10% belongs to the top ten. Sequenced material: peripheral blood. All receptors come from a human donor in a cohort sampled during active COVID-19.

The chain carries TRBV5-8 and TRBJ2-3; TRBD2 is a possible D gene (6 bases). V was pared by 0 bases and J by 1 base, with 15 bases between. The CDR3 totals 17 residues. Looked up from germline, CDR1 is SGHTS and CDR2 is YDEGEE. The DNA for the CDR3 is TGTGCCAGCAGCTTGGAGATAGCGGACCGAGGCACAGATACGCAGTATTTT. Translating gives CASSLEIADRGTDTQYF. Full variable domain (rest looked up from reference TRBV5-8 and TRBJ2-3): EAGVTQSPTHLIKTRGQQATLRCSPISGHTSVYWYQQALGLGLQFLLWYDEGEERNRGNFPPRFSGRQFPNYSSELNVNALELEDSALYLCASSLEIADRGTDTQYFGPGTRLTVL.

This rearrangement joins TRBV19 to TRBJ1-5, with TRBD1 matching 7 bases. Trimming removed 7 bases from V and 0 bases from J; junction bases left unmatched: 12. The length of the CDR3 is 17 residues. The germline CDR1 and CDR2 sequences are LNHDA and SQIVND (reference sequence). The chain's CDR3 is CASMPGWDRNSNQPQHF. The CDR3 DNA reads TGTGCCAGTATGCCCGGATGGGACAGAAATAGCAATCAGCCCCAGCATTTT.

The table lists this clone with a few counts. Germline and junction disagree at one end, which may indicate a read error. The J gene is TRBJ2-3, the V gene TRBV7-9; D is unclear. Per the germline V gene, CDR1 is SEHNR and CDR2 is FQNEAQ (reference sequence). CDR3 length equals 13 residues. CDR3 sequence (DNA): TGTGCCAGCGGCTTATCCCCGGGAGATACGCAGTATTTT. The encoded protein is CASGLSPGDTQYF.

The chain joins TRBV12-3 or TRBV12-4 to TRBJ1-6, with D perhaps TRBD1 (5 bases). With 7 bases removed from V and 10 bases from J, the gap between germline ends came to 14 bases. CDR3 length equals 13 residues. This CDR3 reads CASTGRGGSPLHF. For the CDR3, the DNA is TGTGCCAGCACGGGGCGGGGCGGATCACCCCTCCACTTT.

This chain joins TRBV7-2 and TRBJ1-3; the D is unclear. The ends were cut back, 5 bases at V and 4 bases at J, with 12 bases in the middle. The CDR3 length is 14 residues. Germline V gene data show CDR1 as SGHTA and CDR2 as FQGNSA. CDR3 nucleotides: TGTGCCAGCAGCAAATGGACTGCAGGAAACACCATATATTTT. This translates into CASSKWTAGNTIYF.

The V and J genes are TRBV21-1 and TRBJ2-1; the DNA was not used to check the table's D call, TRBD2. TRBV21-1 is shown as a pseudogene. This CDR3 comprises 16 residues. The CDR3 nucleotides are TGTGCCAGCAGCAAAGTCCCAGCGGGGGGTGGCAATGAGCAGTTCTTC. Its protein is CASSKVPAGGGNEQFF.

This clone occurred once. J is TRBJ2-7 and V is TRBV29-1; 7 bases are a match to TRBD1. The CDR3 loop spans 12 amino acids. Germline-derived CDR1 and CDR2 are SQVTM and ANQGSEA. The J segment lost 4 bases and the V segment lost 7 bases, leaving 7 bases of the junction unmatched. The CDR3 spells CSAGQREYEQYF. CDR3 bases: TGCAGCGCGGGACAGAGGGAATACGAGCAGTACTTC.

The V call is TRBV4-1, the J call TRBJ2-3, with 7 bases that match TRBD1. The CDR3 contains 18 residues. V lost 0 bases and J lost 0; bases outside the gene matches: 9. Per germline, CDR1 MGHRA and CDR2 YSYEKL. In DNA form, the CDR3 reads TGCGCCAGCAGCCAAGATGTTCAGGGGGAGACTAGCACAGATACGCAGTATTTT. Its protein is CASSQDVQGETSTDTQYF.

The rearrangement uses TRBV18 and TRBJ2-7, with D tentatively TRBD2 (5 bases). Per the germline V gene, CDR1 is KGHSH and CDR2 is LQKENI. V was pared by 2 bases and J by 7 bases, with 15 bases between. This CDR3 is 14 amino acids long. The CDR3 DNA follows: TGTGCCAGCTCACCAGAGAGCGGACCGGGGGAGCAGTACTTC. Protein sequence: CASSPESGPGEQYF.

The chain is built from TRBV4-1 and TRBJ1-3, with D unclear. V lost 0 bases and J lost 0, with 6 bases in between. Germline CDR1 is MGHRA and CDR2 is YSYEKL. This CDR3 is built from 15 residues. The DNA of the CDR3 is TGCGCCAGCAGCCAAGACCCGAGCTCTGGAAACACCATATATTTT. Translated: CASSQDPSSGNTIYF.

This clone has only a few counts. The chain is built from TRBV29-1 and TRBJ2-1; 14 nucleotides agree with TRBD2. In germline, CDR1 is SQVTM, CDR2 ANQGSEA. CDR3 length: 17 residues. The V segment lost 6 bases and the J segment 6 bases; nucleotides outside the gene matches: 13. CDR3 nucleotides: TGCAGCGTAAGACTAGCGGGGGGGTTTTCCCCTGTCAATGAGCAGTTCTTC. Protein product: CSVRLAGGFSPVNEQFF.

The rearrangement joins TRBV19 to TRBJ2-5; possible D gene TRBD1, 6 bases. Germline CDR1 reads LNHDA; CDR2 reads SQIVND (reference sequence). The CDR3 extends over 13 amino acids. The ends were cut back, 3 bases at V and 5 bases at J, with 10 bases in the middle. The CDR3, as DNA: TGTGCCAGTAGTATGGGGGCTAGGGAGACCCAGTACTTC. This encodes CASSMGARETQYF.

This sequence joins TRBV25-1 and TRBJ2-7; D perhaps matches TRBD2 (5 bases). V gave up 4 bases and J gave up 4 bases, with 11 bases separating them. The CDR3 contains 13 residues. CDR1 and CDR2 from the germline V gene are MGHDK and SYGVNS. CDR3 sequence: CASSAAGIYEQYF. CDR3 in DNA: TGTGCCAGCAGTGCGGCCGGGATATACGAGCAGTACTTC.

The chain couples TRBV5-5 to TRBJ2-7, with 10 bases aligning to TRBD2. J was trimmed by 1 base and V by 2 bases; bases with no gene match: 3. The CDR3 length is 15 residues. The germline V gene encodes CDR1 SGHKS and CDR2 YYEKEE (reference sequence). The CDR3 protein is CASSFSGGESYEQYF. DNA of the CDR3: TGTGCCAGCAGCTTCAGCGGGGGGGAATCCTACGAGCAGTACTTC.

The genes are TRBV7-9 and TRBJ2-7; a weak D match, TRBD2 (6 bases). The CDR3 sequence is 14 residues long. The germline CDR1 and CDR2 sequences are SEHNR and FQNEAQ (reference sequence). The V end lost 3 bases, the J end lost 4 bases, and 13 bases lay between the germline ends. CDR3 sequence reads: CASSLEGKGYEQYF. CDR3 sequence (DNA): TGTGCCAGCAGCTTGGAGGGTAAGGGTTACGAGCAGTACTTC.

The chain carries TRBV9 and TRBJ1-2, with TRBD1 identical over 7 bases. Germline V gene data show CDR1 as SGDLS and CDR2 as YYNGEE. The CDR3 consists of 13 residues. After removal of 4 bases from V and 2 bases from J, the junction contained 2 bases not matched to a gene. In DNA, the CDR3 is TGTGCCAGCAGCCGGGACAGCAACTATGGCTACACCTTC. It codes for CASSRDSNYGYTF. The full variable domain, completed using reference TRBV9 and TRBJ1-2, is DSGVTQTPKHLITATGQRVTLRCSPRSGDLSVYWYQQSLDQGLQFLIQYYNGEERAKGNILERFSAQQFPDLHSELNLSSLELGDSALYFCASSRDSNYGYTFGSGTRLTVV.

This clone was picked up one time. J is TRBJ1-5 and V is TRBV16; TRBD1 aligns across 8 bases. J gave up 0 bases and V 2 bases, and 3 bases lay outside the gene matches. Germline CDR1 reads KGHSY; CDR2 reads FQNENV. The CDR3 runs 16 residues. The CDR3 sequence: CASSQRTGISNQPQHF. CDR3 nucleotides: TGTGCCAGCAGCCAAAGGACAGGGATTAGCAATCAGCCCCAGCATTTT.

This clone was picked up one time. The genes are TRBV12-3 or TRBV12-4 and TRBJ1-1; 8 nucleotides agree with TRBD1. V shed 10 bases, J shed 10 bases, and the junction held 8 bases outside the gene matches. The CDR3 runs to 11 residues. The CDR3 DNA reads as TGTGCCAACAAAAGGACAGGGCGAGCTTTCTTT. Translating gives CANKRTGRAFF.

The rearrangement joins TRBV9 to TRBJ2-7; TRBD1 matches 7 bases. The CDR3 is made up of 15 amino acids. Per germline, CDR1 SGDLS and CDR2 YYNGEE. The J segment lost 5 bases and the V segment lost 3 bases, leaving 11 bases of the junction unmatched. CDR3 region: CASSALRQGTDEQYF. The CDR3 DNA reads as TGTGCCAGCAGCGCACTGAGACAGGGTACAGACGAGCAGTACTTC.

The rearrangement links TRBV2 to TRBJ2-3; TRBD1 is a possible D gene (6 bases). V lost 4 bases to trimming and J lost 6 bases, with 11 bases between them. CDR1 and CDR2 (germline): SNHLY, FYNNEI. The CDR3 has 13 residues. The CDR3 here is CASSGQAADTQYF. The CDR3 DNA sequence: TGTGCCAGCAGTGGACAGGCTGCGGATACGCAGTATTTT. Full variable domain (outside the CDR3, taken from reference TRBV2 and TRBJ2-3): EPEVTQTPSHQVTQMGQEVILRCVPISNHLYFYWYRQILGQKVEFLVSFYNNEISEKSEIFDDQFSVERPDGSNFTLKIRSTKLEDSAMYFCASSGQAADTQYFGPGTRLTVL.

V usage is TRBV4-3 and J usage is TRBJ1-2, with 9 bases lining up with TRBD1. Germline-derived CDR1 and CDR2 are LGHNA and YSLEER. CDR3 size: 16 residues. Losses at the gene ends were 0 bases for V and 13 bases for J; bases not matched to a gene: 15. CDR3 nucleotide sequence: TGCGCCAGCAGCCAAGATTGTAGGGGAGACAGGGGGTGCGGCACCTTC. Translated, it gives CASSQDCRGDRGCGTF.

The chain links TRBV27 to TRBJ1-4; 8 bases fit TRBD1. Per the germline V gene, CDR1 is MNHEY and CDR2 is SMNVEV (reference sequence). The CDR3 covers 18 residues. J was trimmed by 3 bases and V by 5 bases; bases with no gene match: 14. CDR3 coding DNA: TGTGCCAGCAGTGCCAGGACAGGGTCTAAGGTGGCTAATGAAAAACTGTTTTTT. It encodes CASSARTGSKVANEKLFF.

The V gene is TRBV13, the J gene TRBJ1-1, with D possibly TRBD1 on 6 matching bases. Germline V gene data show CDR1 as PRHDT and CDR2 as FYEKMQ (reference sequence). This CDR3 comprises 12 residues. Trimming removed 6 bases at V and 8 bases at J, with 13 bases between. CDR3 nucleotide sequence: TGTGCCAGCAGTCGACACCAGGGGGAAGCTTTCTTT. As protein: CASSRHQGEAFF.

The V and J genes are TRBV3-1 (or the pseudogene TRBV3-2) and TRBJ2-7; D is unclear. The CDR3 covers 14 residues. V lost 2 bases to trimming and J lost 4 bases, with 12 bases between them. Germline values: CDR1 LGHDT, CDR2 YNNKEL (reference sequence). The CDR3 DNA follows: TGTGCCAGCAGCCAACAGGCCTTCAATTACGAGCAGTACTTC. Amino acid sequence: CASSQQAFNYEQYF.

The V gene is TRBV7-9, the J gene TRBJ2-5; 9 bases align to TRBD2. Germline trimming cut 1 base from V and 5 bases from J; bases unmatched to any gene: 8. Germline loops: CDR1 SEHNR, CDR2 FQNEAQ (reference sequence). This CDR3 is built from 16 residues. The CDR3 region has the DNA TGTGCCAGCAGCTTAGTGGCCCGGACTAGCGTGGAGACCCAGTACTTC. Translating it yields CASSLVARTSVETQYF.

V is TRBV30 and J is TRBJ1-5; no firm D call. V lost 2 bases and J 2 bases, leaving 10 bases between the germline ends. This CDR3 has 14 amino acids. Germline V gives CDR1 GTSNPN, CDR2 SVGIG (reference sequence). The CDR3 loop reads CAWSPAGGNQPQHF. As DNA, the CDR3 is TGTGCCTGGAGTCCCGCAGGTGGCAATCAGCCCCAGCATTTT. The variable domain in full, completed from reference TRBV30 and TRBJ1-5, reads SQTIHQWPATLVQPVGSPLSLECTVEGTSNPNLYWYRQAAGRGLQLLFYSVGIGQISSEVPQNLSASRPQDRQFILSSKKLLLSDSGFYLCAWSPAGGNQPQHFGDGTRLSIL.

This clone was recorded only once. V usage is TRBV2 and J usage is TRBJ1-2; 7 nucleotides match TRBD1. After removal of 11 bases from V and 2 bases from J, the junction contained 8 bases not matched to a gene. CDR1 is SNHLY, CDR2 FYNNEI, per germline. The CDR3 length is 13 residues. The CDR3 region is CAGRWTGNYGYTF. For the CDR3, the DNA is TGTGCCGGTAGGTGGACAGGCAACTATGGCTACACCTTC.

The CDR3 DNA reads as TGTGCCCACAGGGCAGGGAATGAGCAGTTCTTC. Its translation: CAHRAGNEQFF. The rearrangement uses TRBV10-3 and TRBJ2-1; D may be TRBD1 (6 bases). Germline CDR1 reads ENHRY; CDR2 reads SYGVKD. Trimming removed 11 bases at V and 7 bases at J, with 12 bases between. The CDR3 spans 11 residues.

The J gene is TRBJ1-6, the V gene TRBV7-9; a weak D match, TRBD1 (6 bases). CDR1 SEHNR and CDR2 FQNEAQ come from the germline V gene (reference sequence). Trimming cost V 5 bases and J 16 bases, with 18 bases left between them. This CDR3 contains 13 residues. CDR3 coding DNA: TGTGCCAGCAGCCCCGGAGGGGGGGTAATTCTCCACTTT. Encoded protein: CASSPGGGVILHF.

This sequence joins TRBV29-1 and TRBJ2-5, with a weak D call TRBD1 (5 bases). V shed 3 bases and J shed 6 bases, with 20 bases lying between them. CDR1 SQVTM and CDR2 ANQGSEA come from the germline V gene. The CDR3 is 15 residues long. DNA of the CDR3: TGCAGCGTTGATCCCGACAGAAAATACGTGAAGACCCAGTACTTC. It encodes CSVDPDRKYVKTQYF. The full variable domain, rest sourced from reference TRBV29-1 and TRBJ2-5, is SAVISQKPSRDICQRGTSLTIQCQVDSQVTMMFWYRQQPGQSLTLIATANQGSEATYESGFVIDKFPISRPNLTFSTLTVSNMSPEDSSIYLCSVDPDRKYVKTQYFGPGTRLLVL.